Shown below are 20 T cell receptor beta chains from a single sample sequenced in a study of blood T cell repertoires in COVID-19. TCRdb keeps only in-frame clones here, not all; method: immunoSEQ multiplex PCR. The sample includes tens of thousands of clones, approximately 86% seen only once; the top ten take more than 14%. The sequencing input was peripheral blood. The receptors stem from a human donor in a cohort sampled during active COVID-19.

This chain joins TRBV11-2 and TRBJ2-3, with 8 bases identical to TRBD2. Germline CDR1 and CDR2: SGHAT and FQNNGV. The trim removed 5 bases at V and 3 bases at J, leaving 16 bases unmatched. CDR3 length equals 18 residues. The CDR3 loop is CASSLRVSSSGNTDTQYF. CDR3 DNA: TGTGCCAGCAGCCTCCGGGTTTCGAGTAGCGGGAATACAGATACGCAGTATTTT.

This clone was observed a handful of times. This chain joins TRBV6-5 and TRBJ2-7; 7 bases are a match to TRBD1. V trimming: 7 bases; J trimming: 5 bases; junction bases outside the gene matches: 14. The CDR3 runs 15 residues. The germline CDR1 and CDR2 sequences are MNHEY and SVGAGI. The CDR3 nucleotides read TGTGCCAGCATTAAGGAGGCAGGGGGAAGGAACGAGCAGTACTTC. Protein: CASIKEAGGRNEQYF.

V and J are TRBV11-2 and TRBJ1-2, with D possibly TRBD1 on 6 matching bases. The CDR3 extends over 15 amino acids. Germline V gives CDR1 SGHAT, CDR2 FQNNGV. The ends were cut back, 1 base at V and 4 bases at J, with 13 bases in the middle. Written as DNA, the CDR3 is TGTGCCAGCAGCTTAGTTACAGGGTGGGGCTATGGCTACACCTTC. Its translation: CASSLVTGWGYGYTF.

The J gene is TRBJ2-6, the V gene TRBV27, with D possibly matching TRBD1 (5 bases). Looked up from germline, CDR1 is MNHEY and CDR2 is SMNVEV (reference sequence). The V gene lost 6 bases and the J gene lost 0 bases, with 15 bases spanning the gap. The CDR3 is 17 residues long. The CDR3 spells CASSGQGRISGANVLTF. CDR3 nucleotide sequence: TGTGCCAGCAGCGGCCAGGGAAGGATCTCTGGGGCCAACGTCCTGACTTTC.

The rearrangement uses TRBV2 and TRBJ1-5, with 10 bases fitting TRBD1. Germline V CDR1 and CDR2: SNHLY, FYNNEI. The J segment lost 4 bases and the V segment lost 7 bases, leaving 7 bases of the junction unmatched. CDR3 length equals 15 residues. CDR3 sequence: CASTAEGQGNQPQHF. The CDR3 coding sequence is TGTGCCAGCACTGCCGAGGGACAGGGGAATCAGCCCCAGCATTTT.

The chain carries TRBV10-3 and TRBJ1-6; no clear D gene. This CDR3 contains 14 residues. The germline CDR1 and CDR2 sequences are ENHRY and SYGVKD. Deletions cut 10 bases from V and 3 bases from J, with 13 bases between. In DNA, the CDR3 is TGTGCCAGCTCTGGGCCTATCTATAATTCACCCCTCCACTTT. Translation: CASSGPIYNSPLHF.

V usage is TRBV11-3 and J usage is TRBJ2-1, with TRBD2 matching over 7 bases. V lost 1 base to trimming and J lost 8 bases; unmatched junction nucleotides: 5. From germline, CDR1 is SGHNT and CDR2 YENEEA. The CDR3 contains 14 residues. The CDR3: CASSLGTSGDEQFF. In DNA, the CDR3 is TGTGCCAGCAGCTTAGGGACTAGTGGGGATGAGCAGTTCTTC.

The chain recombines TRBV11-1 with TRBJ2-7, with TRBD2 matching over 10 bases. V shed 5 bases, J shed 3 bases, and the junction held 7 bases outside the gene matches. CDR3 length: 15 residues. The V gene's germline CDR1 is SGHAT and CDR2 FQDESV (reference sequence). In DNA form, the CDR3 reads TGTGCCAGCAGCCTTCGGACTAGCGGAGACTACGAGCAGTACTTC. This codes for CASSLRTSGDYEQYF. Complete variable domain (other parts from reference TRBV11-1 and TRBJ2-7): EAEVAQSPRYKITEKSQAVAFWCDPISGHATLYWYRQILGQGPELLVQFQDESVVDDSQLPKDRFSAERLKGVDSTLKIQPAELGDSAMYLCASSLRTSGDYEQYFGPGTRLTVT.

CDR3 coding DNA: TGTGCCAGCTCACCACAAAACGGGGGGACAGGCCTCGTCGGGAGCTACACCTTC. This encodes CASSPQNGGTGLVGSYTF. The V and J genes are TRBV18 and TRBJ1-2; the match to TRBD1 covers 8 bases. Germline trimming cut 1 base from V and 9 bases from J; bases unmatched to any gene: 19. Germline-derived CDR1 and CDR2 are KGHSH and LQKENI. The CDR3 covers 18 residues.

The chain links TRBV7-9 to TRBJ2-3, with 8 bases that match TRBD2. V gave up 5 bases and J gave up 4 bases; unmatched junction bases: 8. Germline V gives CDR1 SEHNR, CDR2 FQNEAQ (reference sequence). This CDR3 comprises 15 residues. The CDR3 region has the DNA TGTGCCAGCAGCGGGCCGGGACTAGATTCAGATACGCAGTATTTT. Its protein product is CASSGPGLDSDTQYF.

The V and J genes are TRBV24-1 and TRBJ2-1; 8 bases are a match to TRBD2. J gave up 3 bases and V 3 bases, and 9 bases lay outside the gene matches. This CDR3 has 17 residues. Germline V gene data show CDR1 as KGHDR and CDR2 as SFDVKD. CDR3 nucleotide sequence: TGTGCCACCAGTGATGGGACGGGGGGGAGGCGCTACAATGAGCAGTTCTTC. It specifies CATSDGTGGRRYNEQFF.

The chain is built from TRBV19 and TRBJ2-1; tentative D call: TRBD1 (6 bases). V gave up 6 bases and J gave up 1 base, with 13 bases separating them. This CDR3 contains 15 residues. The V gene's germline CDR1 is LNHDA and CDR2 SQIVND (reference sequence). CDR3 in amino acids: CASRATGLSYNEQFF. As DNA, the CDR3 is TGTGCCAGTAGGGCGACAGGTCTATCCTACAATGAGCAGTTCTTC.

This chain links TRBV7-9 with TRBJ1-4; TRBD1 agrees at 7 bases. The ends lost 5 bases at V and 4 bases at J; junction bases unmatched: 10. Germline CDR1 reads SEHNR; CDR2 reads FQNEAQ (reference sequence). This CDR3 has 16 amino acids. This CDR3 is CASSGRGQDFNEKLFF. The CDR3 DNA sequence: TGTGCCAGCAGCGGAAGAGGACAGGACTTTAATGAAAAACTGTTTTTT.

The rearrangement uses TRBV3-1 (or the pseudogene TRBV3-2) and TRBJ2-7; 9 bases agree with TRBD2. The CDR3 consists of 14 residues. V lost 1 base and J lost 5; bases outside the gene matches: 3. The germline CDR1 and CDR2 sequences are LGHDT and YNNKEL (reference sequence). CDR3 DNA: TGTGCCAGCAGCCAAGTGTGGACTAGCGACGAGCAGTACTTC. The encoded protein is CASSQVWTSDEQYF.

The CDR3 DNA reads TGTGCCAGCAGTTTAAGGTCAGAGGCCCGGGAGCTGTTTTTT. This translates into CASSLRSEARELFF. J is TRBJ2-2 and V is TRBV27; no clear D. Trimming shortened V by 2 bases and J by 9 bases, and 13 bases separated the two germline ends. The germline gives CDR1 MNHEY, CDR2 SMNVEV (reference sequence). This CDR3 is built from 14 residues.

This chain joins TRBV5-6 and TRBJ2-1, with D perhaps TRBD1 (5 bases). Deletions cut 2 bases from V and 0 bases from J, with 12 bases between. The CDR3 is made up of 16 amino acids. Germline CDR1 and CDR2: SGHDT and YYEEEE. DNA of the CDR3: TGTGCCAGCAGCTTCGAAAGGGGAAGCTCCTACAATGAGCAGTTCTTC. It is translated as CASSFERGSSYNEQFF.

This clone was counted at least ten times. The chain uses TRBV29-1 and TRBJ1-2; 7 nucleotides match TRBD1. CDR1 is SQVTM and CDR2 is ANQGSEA in the germline V gene. The CDR3 contains 12 residues. With 8 bases clipped from V and 9 bases from J, the junction kept 12 bases outside the gene matches. In DNA form, the CDR3 reads TGCAGCCCCTTAGACAGGGAACGGTGCTACACCTTC. Amino acid sequence: CSPLDRERCYTF.

CDR3 in amino acids: CASSFDRVYEQYF. DNA for the CDR3: TGTGCCAGCAGCTTCGACAGGGTCTACGAGCAGTACTTC. V is TRBV5-4 and J is TRBJ2-7; the match to TRBD1 covers 7 bases. With 2 bases clipped from V and 3 bases from J, the junction kept 2 bases outside the gene matches. The germline V gene encodes CDR1 SGHNT and CDR2 YYREEE (reference sequence). The CDR3 is 13 amino acids.

The sample holds one count of this clone. CDR3 sequence (DNA): TGTGCCAGCAGTTCCTCTAACGAGTCACCCCTCCACTTT. Amino acids: CASSSSNESPLHF. The rearrangement links TRBV6-5 to TRBJ1-6; no clear D gene. Trimming took off 4 bases at V and 10 bases at J, with 11 bases between the two ends. Germline CDR1 and CDR2: MNHEY and SVGAGI. The CDR3 runs 13 residues.

The chain links TRBV2 to TRBJ1-2, with TRBD1 matching 9 bases. This CDR3 has 12 residues. The V gene's germline CDR1 is SNHLY and CDR2 FYNNEI. The trim removed 11 bases at V and 4 bases at J, leaving 5 bases unmatched. The CDR3 spells CAGRQGGYGYTF. The DNA of the CDR3 is TGTGCCGGAAGACAGGGGGGCTATGGCTACACCTTC.